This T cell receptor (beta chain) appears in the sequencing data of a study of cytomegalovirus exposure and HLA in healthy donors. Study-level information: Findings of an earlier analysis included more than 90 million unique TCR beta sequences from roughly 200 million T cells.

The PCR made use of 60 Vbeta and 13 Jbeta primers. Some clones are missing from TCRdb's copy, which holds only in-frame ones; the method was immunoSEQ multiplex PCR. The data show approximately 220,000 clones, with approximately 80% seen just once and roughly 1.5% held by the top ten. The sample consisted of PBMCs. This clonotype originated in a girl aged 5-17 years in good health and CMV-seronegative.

In DNA form, the CDR3 reads TGTGCCAGCAGCCCGAGGTCGGCGGGAGATTACAATGAGCAGTTCTTC. It encodes CASSPRSAGDYNEQFF. The chain combines TRBV7-9 with TRBJ2-1, with 7 bases identical to TRBD2. This CDR3 contains 16 residues. Germline trimming cut 5 bases from V and 4 bases from J; bases unmatched to any gene: 11. CDR1 and CDR2 from the germline V gene are SEHNR and FQNEAQ (reference sequence).